The text below deals with one TCR beta chain. The antigen it recognizes is unknown. No quality values exist for individual bases; no much larger clone is one base distant. This record belongs to a study of beta chain features in type 1 diabetes (dated by TCRdb to 2016 to 2018). Concerning the study at large: Mean age, gender distribution, total cell number and subset yield were not different between patients and healthy donors. A total of around 110,000,000 sorted cells were examined across all samples, and RNA yield correlated strongly with the number of cells per subset. Whereas all 30 or so donors provided naive and central memory subsets, regulatory and stem cell-like memory subsets were isolated from just 8 patients and about 8 healthy donors. In the study, recently diagnosed type 1 diabetes patients and matched healthy donors were compared on the TCRB repertoires of their sorted circulating CD4+ T cell subsets.

From the cysteine up to the phenylalanine, the CDR3 has a length of 15 residues. The entry retains the CDR3 DNA only, 45 bases that are in frame from base 1. The germline V gene (reference sequence) specifies LNHNV as CDR1 and YYDKDF as CDR2. For this chain, trimming is 8 bases at the V end and 4 bases at the J end, and the number of junction bases without a gene match is 11. Each donor gave one peripheral blood draw, averaging roughly 120 mL, which was collected into heparinised tubes. A BD FACSAria II and a panel including CD45RO, CCR7, CD25, CD127, CD95 and CD27 were used to sort naive, central memory, regulatory and stem cell-like memory CD4+ T cells. All sorted populations exceeded 95% purity. PBMCs were isolated right away by Lymphoprep density gradient centrifugation and were stained directly, without culture. So that batch effects would be minimized, each experiment stained and sorted samples in pairs, pairing one healthy donor with one patient.

Overall study outcomes, separate from this receptor: In all four CD4+ subsets, TCRB CDR3 length was moderately but significantly shorter in type 1 diabetes patients. Shorter templates might be favored by PCR, yet because patient and control samples were amplified and corrected together, any such skew would affect both groups equally. Sequencing cDNA rather than genomic DNA could over-represent highly expressing activated cells, although activation and CD3 levels did not differ between groups. HLA sub-analyses involved small numbers of individuals, so any influence of HLA type on TCRB rearrangement remained unresolved. At VDJ recombination sites, patients with type 1 diabetes made fewer insertions and deleted more nucleotides, a pattern implying thymic rearrangement abnormalities. The naive, central memory and regulatory TCRB repertoires appeared to resemble one another more closely among patients than among healthy donors.

The High Capacity cDNA Reverse Transcription Kit was used to reverse transcribe all of the isolated RNA, meaning that expressed TCRB transcripts were what got sequenced. Deep immunoSEQ sequencing was applied to naive, central memory and regulatory T cell samples, giving an average of around 3.4 million total reads per sample. Sorted cells were lysed in RLT buffer and RNA was extracted with DNase-treated RNeasy Micro or Mini kits, depending on cell number. Each cell subset was processed on its own to prevent cross-contamination, while patient and healthy donor samples were processed together. The immunoSEQ multiplex PCR was used to amplify TCRB sequences from cDNA, generating 87-bp fragments that spanned the CDR3 region. Sequencing of the amplicons was done on the Illumina HiSeq platform. In the authors' own workflow: Synthetic template baselines were used to correct PCR bias computationally, reads within Hamming distance 2 were collapsed together, and singletons that could not be merged were discarded. By aligning reads against IMGT, V, D and J genes, CDR3 length, and insertions or deletions at six rearrangement sites were assigned. Clonotype counts were normalized to sorted cell number within each subset before computing true diversity and Gini coefficients with the tcR R package. The overlap coefficient, calculated on TCRB nucleotide sequences, was used to measure repertoire sharing. As a proxy for the pre-selection repertoire, out-of-frame TCRB sequences from naive cells were analyzed. The clones in this table, taken by TCRdb from immuneACCESS, are in-frame only. Not every clone is retained; where verified, under half of the shortfall comes from an unresolved V gene, and the cause of the rest is unknown. V, J and clone size derive from that table, while D and trimming were established from the DNA sequence. The sample profile shows about 900,000 clones; 17% of them were found once. About 0.02% of the sample lies in the top ten.

The chain joins TRBV15 to TRBJ2-4, and 7 junction bases match TRBD1. The material sequenced was naive CD4+ T cells from blood. What the cell subset or site label conveys for this sample: true naive CD4+ T cells. The clonotype was recovered from a woman aged 18-30 years in good health. Here the CDR3 is given as CATGTAGGFKNIQYF. The nucleotides are TGTGCCACCGGAACGGCAGGGGGATTTAAAAACATTCAGTACTTC.